Detailed here is one T cell receptor beta chain. Its antigen is unidentified. Deletions cut 2 bases from V and 0 bases from J, with 11 bases between. The CDR3 runs 16 residues. Looked up from germline, CDR1 is MNHNY and CDR2 is SVGAGI (reference sequence). These data come from a study of T-cell memory formation after mild COVID-19. Study-level results: The finding that pre-infection memory included some responding clones suggested that cross-reactive memory joined.

TCRalpha and TCRbeta libraries used 5'RACE with constant-segment primers and UMIs. TCRdb re-derived calls from the 5' RACE reads in MiXCR, one entry per CDR3 protein. The sample consists of roughly 190,000 distinct CDR3 sequences, around 25% of them appearing once. The V gene is TRBV6-6, the J gene TRBJ1-3; D is ambiguous. The sequenced material came from PBMCs or a T cell subset sorted from them (not recorded which). The sequence was collected from an adult woman who had mild COVID-19 (a few samples of this study predate the infection). Cell type and time point are not known. CDR3 in amino acids: CASSYGRASSGNTIYF. The DNA of the CDR3 is TGTGCCAGCAGTTACGGACGGGCCAGCTCTGGAAACACCATATATTTT.